Following are 28 T cell receptor beta chains from one sample sequenced in a study of T cell responses to AZD1222 COVID-19 vaccine. Sequenced by immunoSEQ multiplex PCR; TCRdb stores in-frame clones only, minus some. The table includes 110,000 or so clones, around 89% detected once. The sample here was peripheral blood, taken 28 days after the second AZD1222 dose. Receptors were obtained from an adult who received the AZD1222 COVID-19 vaccine.

The V gene is TRBV11-2, the J gene TRBJ2-3, with TRBD1 matching over 7 bases. CDR1 SGHAT and CDR2 FQNNGV come from the germline V gene. J gave up 4 bases and V 5 bases, and 6 bases lay outside the gene matches. The CDR3 contains 14 residues. The chain's CDR3 is CASSARTGSDTQYF. The DNA of the CDR3 is TGTGCCAGCAGCGCCCGGACAGGTTCAGATACGCAGTATTTT.

The rearrangement links TRBV2 to TRBJ2-5, with D possibly being TRBD1 (6 bases). Germline CDR1 is SNHLY and CDR2 is FYNNEI. The CDR3 consists of 13 residues. V lost 8 bases and J lost 5, with 15 bases in between. The CDR3 reads CASGSQGLETQYF. CDR3 DNA: TGTGCCAGCGGTTCGCAGGGGCTGGAGACCCAGTACTTC.

This rearrangement joins TRBV27 to TRBJ2-7, with 7 bases matching TRBD1. V dropped 3 bases and J dropped 0; count of bases not matched to a gene: 5. This CDR3 has 15 residues. Looked up from germline, CDR1 is MNHEY and CDR2 is SMNVEV (reference sequence). This CDR3 is CASSLGQHSSYEQYF. The CDR3 DNA reads TGTGCCAGCAGTTTGGGACAGCACAGCTCCTACGAGCAGTACTTC.

The chain has TRBV29-1 and TRBJ1-1; D is ambiguous. CDR1 and CDR2 from the germline V gene are SQVTM and ANQGSEA. The CDR3 spans 11 residues. V was trimmed by 7 bases and J by 1 base, leaving 7 bases between them. Here the CDR3 DNA reads TGCAGCGGGATACGGAACACTGAAGCTTTCTTT. Translation: CSGIRNTEAFF. Filled out from reference TRBV29-1 and TRBJ1-1, the complete variable domain reads SAVISQKPSRDICQRGTSLTIQCQVDSQVTMMFWYRQQPGQSLTLIATANQGSEATYESGFVIDKFPISRPNLTFSTLTVSNMSPEDSSIYLCSGIRNTEAFFGQGTRLTVV.

The chain is built from TRBV2 and TRBJ1-6; 10 bases match TRBD1. In germline, CDR1 is SNHLY, CDR2 FYNNEI. V was pared by 5 bases and J by 7 bases, with 8 bases of the junction left unmatched. The CDR3 totals 16 residues. CDR3 region: CASSRRQGALNSPLHF. CDR3 DNA: TGTGCCAGCAGTAGGCGACAGGGGGCTTTGAATTCACCCCTCCACTTT.

V gene TRBV15 combines with J gene TRBJ2-7; D might be TRBD2 (6 bases). CDR3 length: 16 residues. Germline CDR1 LNHNV, CDR2 YYDKDF (reference sequence). V shed 5 bases and J shed 3 bases, with 20 bases lying between them. The CDR3 region has the DNA TGTGCCACCAGCTACCTAGCTGGCGGGGCGGGCTACGAGCAGTACTTC. Protein sequence: CATSYLAGGAGYEQYF.

This clone was observed a few times. V gene TRBV6-5 combines with J gene TRBJ2-3; tentatively, D is TRBD1 or TRBD2 (5 bases each). Trimming removed 2 bases at V and 7 bases at J, with 7 bases between. In germline, CDR1 is MNHEY, CDR2 SVGAGI. This CDR3 is 12 amino acids long. The CDR3 region has the DNA TGTGCCAGCAGTTACGGGGGTTATACGCAGTATTTT. This gives the protein CASSYGGYTQYF.

This clone was recorded only once. CDR3 protein: CASSPTGRWTDTQYF. The CDR3 coding sequence is TGTGCCAGCAGTCCGACAGGGAGGTGGACAGATACGCAGTATTTT. The rearrangement joins TRBV5-8 to TRBJ2-3; D is perhaps TRBD1 (7 bases). The V and J ends lost 5 bases and 3 bases respectively, with 16 bases between them. The CDR3 covers 15 residues. Germline CDR1 is SGHTS and CDR2 is YDEGEE.

This rearrangement joins TRBV4-1 to TRBJ2-7, with D perhaps matching TRBD1 or TRBD2 (6 bases each). This CDR3 has 18 residues. CDR1 and CDR2 (germline): MGHRA, YSYEKL. V gave up 3 bases and J gave up 4 bases, with 25 bases separating them. CDR3 DNA sequence: TGCGCCAGCAGCCATTCACCGTCCGGGACTGGGGGCCTTTACGAGCAGTACTTC. Its protein product is CASSHSPSGTGGLYEQYF.

The chain is built from TRBV5-6 and TRBJ2-5; D unclear. The V and J ends lost 1 base and 0 bases respectively, with 13 bases between them. In germline, CDR1 is SGHDT, CDR2 YYEEEE. The CDR3 sequence is 16 residues long. The CDR3 loop is CASSLKTGTYQETQYF. The CDR3 DNA is TGTGCCAGCAGCTTGAAGACTGGTACCTACCAAGAGACCCAGTACTTC.

The chain uses TRBV30 and TRBJ2-2, with D possibly TRBD2 on 6 matching bases. Deletions cut 0 bases from V and 6 bases from J, with 11 bases between. The CDR3 is made up of 14 amino acids. CDR1 is GTSNPN and CDR2 is SVGIG in the germline V gene (reference sequence). The CDR3 here is CAWSVLGGSGELFF. In nucleotides, the CDR3 is TGTGCCTGGAGTGTACTTGGGGGGTCCGGGGAGCTGTTTTTT.

This chain connects TRBV27 to TRBJ2-1, with 13 bases lining up with TRBD2. This CDR3 is 16 amino acids long. CDR1 and CDR2 from the germline V gene are MNHEY and SMNVEV (reference sequence). Germline trimming cut 5 bases from V and 4 bases from J; bases unmatched to any gene: 5. The CDR3 nucleotides read TGTGCCAGCAGTCAGACTAGCGGGGGGACATACAATGAGCAGTTCTTC. Its translation: CASSQTSGGTYNEQFF.

CDR3 sequence: CASSDLAGNNEQFF. For the CDR3, the DNA is TGTGCCAGCAGTGACTTAGCGGGAAACAATGAGCAGTTCTTC. The rearrangement joins TRBV6-4 to TRBJ2-1; TRBD2 aligns across 8 bases. There are 14 residues in the CDR3. Germline loops: CDR1 MRHNA, CDR2 SNTAGT. Trimming at V came to 1 base and at J to 5 bases, leaving 1 base not matched to a gene.

To note about this clone: One end of the junction is discordant with germline, which a read error may explain. This chain links TRBV7-7 with TRBJ2-2; D perhaps matches TRBD2 (6 bases). This CDR3 has 15 amino acids. CDR1 is SSHAT, CDR2 FNYEAQ, per germline (reference sequence). The CDR3 protein is CASSLGWDSTGELFF. The CDR3 DNA sequence: TGTGCTAGCAGCTTAGGTTGGGACTCGACCGGGGAGCTGTTTTTT. The variable domain in full, with the rest retrieved from reference TRBV7-7 and TRBJ2-2, is GAGVSQSPRYKVTKRGQDVTLRCDPISSHATLYWYQQALGQGPEFLTYFNYEAQPDKSGLPSDRFSAERPEGSISTLTIQRTEQRDSAMYRCASSLGWDSTGELFFGEGSRLTVL.

The V gene is TRBV9, the J gene TRBJ2-7; TRBD2 matches 8 bases. This CDR3 contains 14 residues. V was pared by 3 bases and J by 5 bases, with 7 bases of the junction left unmatched. Looked up from germline, CDR1 is SGDLS and CDR2 is YYNGEE. In DNA form, the CDR3 reads TGTGCCAGCAGCGCGGCCAGCGGGAGCCACGAGCAGTACTTC. It encodes CASSAASGSHEQYF.

The genes are TRBV2 and TRBJ2-7; no definite D call. The V end lost 6 bases, the J end lost 2 bases, and 20 bases lay between the germline ends. CDR3 length: 16 residues. Per germline, CDR1 SNHLY and CDR2 FYNNEI. CDR3 in DNA: TGTGCCAGCAGCCGCCAATATTCGGGCAACACCTACGAGCAGTACTTC. Translation gives CASSRQYSGNTYEQYF.

The genes are TRBV9 and TRBJ2-3; 9 nucleotides line up with TRBD2. This CDR3 comprises 15 residues. Germline-derived CDR1 and CDR2 are SGDLS and YYNGEE. With 4 bases clipped from V and 5 bases from J, the junction kept 8 bases outside the gene matches. The CDR3 reads CASSTDSGRIDTQYF. The CDR3 nucleotides are TGTGCCAGCAGCACCGATAGCGGGAGAATAGATACGCAGTATTTT.

CDR3 sequence reads: CASSLALAGPTGELFF. CDR3 bases: TGTGCCAGCAGTTTAGCACTAGCCGGGCCCACCGGGGAGCTGTTTTTT. This sequence joins TRBV27 and TRBJ2-2, with D tentatively TRBD2 (6 bases). Trimming stripped 2 bases from V and 4 bases from J, with 14 bases between. This CDR3 has 16 residues. The germline gives CDR1 MNHEY, CDR2 SMNVEV (reference sequence).

The J gene is TRBJ2-7, the V gene TRBV11-3; a possible D gene is TRBD2 (5 bases). The CDR3 loop spans 12 amino acids. Germline loops: CDR1 SGHNT, CDR2 YENEEA. V gave up 4 bases and J gave up 7 bases, with 11 bases separating them. Written as DNA, the CDR3 is TGTGCCAGCAGCTCGGGCTCGGGAGAGCAGTACTTC. It translates to CASSSGSGEQYF.

V is TRBV18 and J is TRBJ1-3; D gene ambiguous. Germline lookup yields CDR1 KGHSH and CDR2 LQKENI. The CDR3 extends over 15 amino acids. V lost 5 bases and J lost 3, with 14 bases in between. The chain's CDR3 is CASSVQEFRGNTIYF. In nucleotides, the CDR3 is TGTGCCAGCTCAGTACAAGAATTTCGTGGAAACACCATATATTTT.

The V and J genes are TRBV6-5 and TRBJ1-4, with a weak D call TRBD1 (5 bases). The germline gives CDR1 MNHEY, CDR2 SVGAGI. Trimming pared 5 bases from V and 6 bases from J, leaving 16 bases between. The CDR3 spans 15 residues. CDR3: CASSPQDGLDEKLFF. As DNA, the CDR3 is TGTGCCAGCAGTCCACAGGACGGCTTGGATGAAAAACTGTTTTTT.

This clone was observed a few times. The chain couples TRBV15 to TRBJ1-4; D is undetermined. V dropped 9 bases and J dropped 8 bases, with 19 bases sitting between them. This CDR3 has 14 residues. CDR1 is LNHNV and CDR2 is YYDKDF in the germline V gene (reference sequence). The DNA of the CDR3 is TGTGCCACAGCACGTCAGGAGGCGCAAGAAAAACTGTTTTTT. This translates into CATARQEAQEKLFF.

The V and J genes are TRBV5-1 and TRBJ2-3, with D possibly matching TRBD1 (5 bases). V was cut by 5 bases and J by 3 bases, with 7 bases left in between. Per germline, CDR1 SGHRS and CDR2 YFSETQ. There are 12 residues in the CDR3. In DNA form, the CDR3 reads TGCGCCAGCAGGACAGAGACAGATACGCAGTATTTT. Its protein is CASRTETDTQYF.

The chain joins TRBV28 to TRBJ1-2; D gene uncertain. This CDR3 is 13 amino acids long. Germline values: CDR1 MDHEN, CDR2 SYDVKM. V lost 6 bases, J lost 4 bases, and 12 bases lay in between. The CDR3 protein is CASSRRPLYGYTF. In DNA, the CDR3 is TGTGCCAGCAGCCGACGGCCCCTCTATGGCTACACCTTC.

The chain has TRBV7-8 and TRBJ2-7, with D unresolved. V was clipped by 6 bases and J by 3 bases, with 9 bases between them. The germline CDR1 and CDR2 sequences are SGHVS and FQNEAQ. This CDR3 region has 12 residues. CDR3 amino acids: CASRDRSYEQYF. For the CDR3, the DNA is TGTGCCAGCAGGGACCGAAGCTACGAGCAGTACTTC. Based on the CDR3 plus reference TRBV7-8 and TRBJ2-7, the full variable domain is GAGVSQSPRYKVAKRGQDVALRCDPISGHVSLFWYQQALGQGPEFLTYFQNEAQLDKSGLPSDRFFAERPEGSVSTLKIQRTQQEDSAVYLCASRDRSYEQYFGPGTRLTVT.

V is TRBV3-1 (or the pseudogene TRBV3-2) and J is TRBJ2-5; TRBD2 matches at 9 bases. The junction had 5 bases not matched to a gene; V was cut back by 1 base and J by 5 bases. Germline-derived CDR1 and CDR2 are LGHDT and YNNKEL (reference sequence). This CDR3 has 15 amino acids. In nucleotides, the CDR3 is TGTGCCAGCAGCCAAGGTATAGCGGGAGTGGAGACCCAGTACTTC. Translated: CASSQGIAGVETQYF.

The chain joins TRBV27 to TRBJ1-1; D call uncertain. Germline-derived CDR1 and CDR2 are MNHEY and SMNVEV (reference sequence). The V end lost 1 base, the J end lost 1 base, and 10 bases lay between the germline ends. The CDR3 spans 15 residues. CDR3 protein: CASSLWPTANTEAFF. The CDR3 DNA sequence: TGTGCCAGCAGTTTATGGCCCACAGCGAACACTGAAGCTTTCTTT.

This clone was detected once. This CDR3 is also generated by other DNA sequences in the sample. V is TRBV27 and J is TRBJ2-3; a possible D gene is TRBD2 (6 bases). The ends were cut back, 5 bases at V and 2 bases at J, with 17 bases in the middle. This CDR3 comprises 16 residues. Germline V gene sequence: CDR1 MNHEY, CDR2 SMNVEV (reference sequence). The CDR3 sequence: CASSPSTGEITDTQYF. The CDR3 nucleotides read TGTGCCAGCAGTCCTTCGACGGGGGAAATCACAGATACGCAGTATTTT.